The rows below give T cell receptor beta chains drawn from one sample of a study of T cells in Graves' hyperthyroidism and ophthalmopathy. TCRdb reprocessed the multiplex PCR reads via MiXCR and lists one record per CDR3 protein. The data hold about 210,000 distinct CDR3 sequences, with approximately 16% observed a single time. Specimen: blood. The receptor set was obtained from a man in his forties with Graves' hyperthyroidism. Each CDR3 is given with its conserved first and last residue. D genes are given only for firm matches. The size of a clone is reported for some rows only, either as once, few or many, or as a class for expanded clones.

J: TRBJ1-5
D: -
size: -
V: TRBV5-6
CDR3: CASSSAGGIQPQHF
DNA: TGTGCCAGCAGCTCCGCGGGGGGGATTCAGCCCCAGCATTTT

J: TRBJ1-3
D: TRBD1
size: -
V: TRBV5-4
CDR3: CASSLAGTVPGNTIYF
DNA: TGTGCCAGCAGCTTGGCTGGGACAGTCCCTGGAAACACCATATATTTT

J: TRBJ1-1
D: -
size: many
V: TRBV7-2
CDR3: CASSATVNTEAFF
DNA: TGTGCCAGCAGCGCGACAGTTAACACTGAAGCTTTCTTT

J: TRBJ1-2
D: -
size: few
V: TRBV14
CDR3: CASSVQGYGYTF
DNA: TGTGCCAGCAGCGTGCAGGGCTATGGCTACACCTTC

J: TRBJ2-7
D: TRBD1
size: -
V: TRBV19
CDR3: CASSPGRGTGLSEQYF
DNA: TGTGCCAGTAGTCCCGGAAGGGGGACAGGCCTCTCCGAGCAGTACTTC

J: TRBJ1-3
D: -
size: few
V: TRBV9
CDR3: CASSPRLFDSRGNTIYF
DNA: TGTGCCAGCAGCCCCCGATTGTTTGACAGCCGAGGAAACACCATATATTTT

J: TRBJ2-5
D: TRBD2
size: -
V: TRBV6-2/TRBV6-3
CDR3: CASSWTSGGTQYF
DNA: TGTGCCAGCAGCTGGACTAGCGGGGGGACCCAGTACTTC

J: TRBJ2-3
D: -
size: many
V: TRBV20-1
CDR3: CSGESTDTQYF
DNA: TGCAGTGGGGAGAGTACAGATACGCAGTATTTT

J: TRBJ2-5
D: -
size: many
V: TRBV5-1
CDR3: CASSLADRQETQYF
DNA: TGCGCCAGCAGCTTGGCCGACAGGCAAGAGACCCAGTACTTC

J: TRBJ1-6
D: -
size: -
V: TRBV5-8
CDR3: CASSLIGEFAPLHF
DNA: TGTGCCAGCAGCTTGATAGGGGAGTTTGCACCCCTCCACTTT

J: TRBJ1-2
D: -
size: -
V: TRBV5-6
CDR3: CASSLAALWANYGYTF
DNA: TGTGCCAGCAGCTTGGCCGCCTTGTGGGCTAACTATGGCTACACCTTC

J: TRBJ1-1
D: -
size: -
V: TRBV3-1
CDR3: CASSQGEGSTEAFF
DNA: TGTGCCAGCAGCCAAGGCGAAGGTAGCACTGAAGCTTTCTTT

J: TRBJ2-1
D: TRBD2
size: -
V: TRBV18
CDR3: CASSPGLAGGVEQLF
DNA: TGTGCCAGCTCCCCCGGACTAGCGGGGGGGGTTGAGCAGCTCTTC

J: TRBJ2-5
D: -
size: many
V: TRBV7-2
CDR3: CASSLAGTGQETQYF
DNA: TGTGCCAGCAGCTTAGCGGGCACCGGTCAAGAGACCCAGTACTTC

J: TRBJ2-2
D: -
size: few
V: TRBV6-9
CDR3: CASSYWTDTGELFF
DNA: TGTGCCAGCAGTTACTGGACCGACACCGGGGAGCTGTTTTTT

J: TRBJ2-7
D: -
size: many
V: TRBV3-1
CDR3: CASSPLSSYEQYF
DNA: TGCGCCAGCTCCCCCCTCAGCTCCTACGAGCAGTACTTC

J: TRBJ1-5
D: TRBD1
size: many
V: TRBV7-2
CDR3: CASSLEGGDRGTRPQHF
DNA: TGTGCCAGCAGCTTAGAGGGGGGGGACAGGGGAACGAGGCCCCAGCATTTT

J: TRBJ2-1
D: -
size: many
V: TRBV4-3
CDR3: CASSQEAGSNEQFF
DNA: TGCGCCAGCAGCCAAGAAGCAGGGAGCAATGAGCAGTTCTTC

J: TRBJ2-1
D: -
size: -
V: TRBV28
CDR3: CASSFGGIIRNEQFF
DNA: TGTGCCAGCAGTTTCGGTGGGATAATACGAAATGAGCAGTTCTTC